The text below deals with one TCR beta chain. Its antigen is still unknown. The entry originates in a study of cytomegalovirus exposure and HLA in healthy donors. Study observations and caveats: Sequencing had likely introduced a cluster of highly shared sequence variants as an artifact. The availability of immune exposure information extended only to CMV serostatus.

The PCR made use of 60 Vbeta and 13 Jbeta primers. TCRdb's copy holds only in-frame clones and misses some; the assay was immunoSEQ multiplex PCR. The repertoire holds about 170,000 clones, with 65% to 85% as singletons. The germline V gene encodes CDR1 LNHNV and CDR2 YYDKDF (reference sequence). The length of the CDR3 is 15 residues. V dropped 4 bases and J dropped 5; count of bases not matched to a gene: 10. This chain links TRBV15 with TRBJ1-2; 7 bases align to TRBD1. This TCR came from a man aged 35 to 55 in good health and CMV-seropositive. The specimen sequenced was PBMCs. For the CDR3, the DNA is TGTGCCACCAGCATGAGGACGACAGGGAGGTATGGCTACACCTTC. Translated: CATSMRTTGRYGYTF.